The T cell receptor (beta chain) under discussion was sequenced for a study of blood T cells in healthy people across ages. The CDR3 runs 15 residues. Germline lookup yields CDR1 SGHAT and CDR2 FQNNGV. The V gene lost 3 bases and the J gene lost 6 bases, with 15 bases spanning the gap. In this sample, this clonotype turned up many times. A second about 6 to 12 cycle PCR used barcoded and J-beta primers. Each sample provided no less than 3 million CDR3-containing paired-end reads. MiXCR, applied by TCRdb to the 5' RACE reads, yields one record per CDR3 protein. The sample consists of around 990,000 distinct CDR3 sequences, under 30% of them appearing once. This same sample was also taken into another study, of T cells of mothers and their children.

The sequenced sample consisted of blood. The V gene is TRBV11-2, the J gene TRBJ2-1; D remains unclear. This receptor was identified in a girl aged 2-10 years in good health. In DNA, the CDR3 is TGTGCCAGCAGCTTTAGTTTTGGGGTGGGCAATGAGCAGTTCTTC. Protein: CASSFSFGVGNEQFF.